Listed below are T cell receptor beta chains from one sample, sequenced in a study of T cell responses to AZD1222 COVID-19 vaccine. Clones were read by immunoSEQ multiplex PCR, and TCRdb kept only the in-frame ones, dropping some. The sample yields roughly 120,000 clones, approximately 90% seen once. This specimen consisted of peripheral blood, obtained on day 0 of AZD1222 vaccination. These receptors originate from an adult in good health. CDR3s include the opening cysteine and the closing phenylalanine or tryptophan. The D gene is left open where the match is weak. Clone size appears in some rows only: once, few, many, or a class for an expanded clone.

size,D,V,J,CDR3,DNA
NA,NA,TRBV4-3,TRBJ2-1,CASSHEGGYNEQFF,TGCGCCAGCAGCCATGAAGGGGGGTACAATGAGCAGTTCTTC
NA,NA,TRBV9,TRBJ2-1,CASSNSTRAGNEQFF,TGTGCCAGCAGCAACTCGACTAGGGCGGGGAATGAGCAGTTCTTC
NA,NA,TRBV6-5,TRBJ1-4,CASSPQEIGGEKLFF,TGTGCCAGCAGTCCACAGGAGATAGGTGGAGAAAAACTGTTTTTT
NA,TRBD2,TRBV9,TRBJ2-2,CASSERGGSTGELFF,TGTGCCAGCAGCGAGCGGGGGGGCTCAACCGGGGAGCTGTTTTTT
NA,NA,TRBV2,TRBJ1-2,CASSERKEGYTF,TGTGCCAGCAGTGAAAGGAAAGAGGGCTACACCTTC
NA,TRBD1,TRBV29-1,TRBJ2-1,CSGGTGAGHEQFF,TGCAGCGGGGGGACAGGGGCCGGCCATGAGCAGTTCTTC
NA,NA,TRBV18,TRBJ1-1,CASSPEVNTEAFF,TGTGCCAGCTCACCGGAGGTGAACACTGAAGCTTTCTTT
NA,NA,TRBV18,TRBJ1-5,CASSPERGNQPQHF,TGTGCCAGCTCACCAGAGAGGGGCAATCAGCCCCAGCATTTT
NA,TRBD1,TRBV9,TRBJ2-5,CASSRQGWETQYF,TGTGCCAGCAGCAGACAGGGTTGGGAGACCCAGTACTTC
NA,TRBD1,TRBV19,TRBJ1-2,CASSMGQGGYGYTF,TGTGCCAGTAGTATGGGACAGGGAGGCTATGGCTACACCTTC
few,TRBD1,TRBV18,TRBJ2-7,CASSPVSTGGYEQYF,TGTGCCAGCTCACCGGTATCGACAGGGGGGTACGAGCAGTACTTC
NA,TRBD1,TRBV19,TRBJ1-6,CASSTDRVNSPLHF,TGTGCCAGTAGTACGGACAGGGTGAATTCACCCCTCCACTTT
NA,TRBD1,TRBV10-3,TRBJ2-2,CAIRGTGTERNTGELFF,TGTGCCATCAGAGGAACCGGGACAGAGAGGAACACCGGGGAGCTGTTTTTT
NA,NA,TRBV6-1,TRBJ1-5,CASSEGRLSLSNQPQHF,TGTGCCAGCAGTGAGGGCAGATTAAGCCTCAGCAATCAGCCCCAGCATTTT
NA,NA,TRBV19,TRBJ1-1,CASSPRTVMNTEAFF,TGTGCCAGTAGTCCCCGGACAGTTATGAACACTGAAGCTTTCTTT
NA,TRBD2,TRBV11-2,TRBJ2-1,CASSDGGLAANNEQFF,TGTGCCAGCAGCGATGGGGGACTAGCGGCCAACAATGAGCAGTTCTTC
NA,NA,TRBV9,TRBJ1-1,CASSVAGANTEAFF,TGTGCCAGCAGCGTAGCAGGAGCGAACACTGAAGCTTTCTTT
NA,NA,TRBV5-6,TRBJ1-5,CASSPWGYSNQPQHF,TGTGCCAGCAGCCCGTGGGGGTATAGCAATCAGCCCCAGCATTTT
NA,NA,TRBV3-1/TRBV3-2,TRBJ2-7,CASSRGTVPYEQYF,TGTGCCAGCAGCCGTGGGACGGTTCCTTACGAGCAGTACTTC
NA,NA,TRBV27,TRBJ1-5,CASSLVGYGNQPQHF,TGTGCCAGCAGCCTTGTTGGGTACGGCAATCAGCCCCAGCATTTT
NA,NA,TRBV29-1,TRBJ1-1,CSVEGQTTEAFF,TGCAGCGTTGAAGGCCAGACGACTGAAGCTTTCTTT
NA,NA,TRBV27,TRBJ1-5,CASRGNGNQPQHF,TGTGCCAGCAGGGGAAATGGCAATCAGCCCCAGCATTTT
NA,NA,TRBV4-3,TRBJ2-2,CASSQDGQIANTGELFF,TGCGCCAGCAGCCAAGATGGCCAGATTGCGAACACCGGGGAGCTGTTTTTT
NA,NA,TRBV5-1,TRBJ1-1,CASSLAGPPLNTEAFF,TGCGCCAGCAGCTTGGCTGGGCCCCCCCTGAACACTGAAGCTTTCTTT
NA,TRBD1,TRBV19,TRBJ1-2,CASNPLSGTGNYGYTF,TGTGCCAGTAATCCCCTATCCGGGACAGGGAACTATGGCTACACCTTC
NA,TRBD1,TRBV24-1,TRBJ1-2,CATSAAGGYYGYTF,TGTGCCACCAGTGCGGCAGGGGGCTATTATGGCTACACCTTC
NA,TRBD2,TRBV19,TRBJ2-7,CASSTGTSESSYEQYF,TGTGCCAGTAGTACCGGGACTAGCGAGAGCTCCTACGAGCAGTACTTC
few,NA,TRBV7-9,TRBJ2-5,CASSLVVSQETQYF,TGTGCCAGCAGCTTAGTGGTCAGCCAAGAGACCCAGTACTTC
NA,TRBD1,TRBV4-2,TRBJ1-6,CASSQEGTGGYSPLHF,TGTGCCAGCAGCCAAGAGGGGACAGGGGGATATTCACCCCTCCACTTT
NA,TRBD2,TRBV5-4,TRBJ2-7,CASSLAGGPYEQYF,TGTGCCAGCAGCTTAGCGGGAGGGCCCTACGAGCAGTACTTC
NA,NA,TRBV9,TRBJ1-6,CASSVASFGGPPLHF,TGTGCCAGCAGCGTAGCTTCATTCGGTGGCCCACCCCTCCACTTT
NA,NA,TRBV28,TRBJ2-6,CASRDRSGANVLTF,TGTGCCAGCAGGGATAGATCTGGGGCCAACGTCCTGACTTTC
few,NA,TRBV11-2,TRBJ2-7,CASSLLRSYEQYF,TGTGCCAGCAGCTTACTACGGAGTTACGAGCAGTACTTC
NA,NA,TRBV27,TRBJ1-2,CASSLGPVGGYTF,TGTGCCAGCAGTTTAGGGCCGGTGGGAGGCTACACCTTC
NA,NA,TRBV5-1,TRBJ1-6,CASSLVQSNSPLHF,TGCGCCAGCAGCTTGGTGCAGAGTAATTCACCCCTCCACTTT
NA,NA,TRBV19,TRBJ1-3,CASSIIGSSGNTIYF,TGTGCCAGTAGTATAATAGGGTCGTCTGGAAACACCATATATTTT
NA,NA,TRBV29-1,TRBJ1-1,CSVDHSGFTEAFF,TGCAGCGTTGACCACAGTGGTTTTACTGAAGCTTTCTTT
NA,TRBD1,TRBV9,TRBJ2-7,CASSAGTGETYEQYF,TGTGCCAGCAGCGCCGGGACAGGGGAAACCTACGAGCAGTACTTC
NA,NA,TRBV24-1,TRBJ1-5,CATRGGPNQPQHF,TGTGCCACCCGCGGGGGCCCCAATCAGCCCCAGCATTTT
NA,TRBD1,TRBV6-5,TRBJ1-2,CASSPRGGGIYGYTF,TGTGCCAGCAGCCCCAGGGGAGGGGGCATCTATGGCTACACCTTC
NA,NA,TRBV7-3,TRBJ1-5,CASSSGVGQPQHF,TGTGCCAGCAGCTCGGGGGTGGGTCAGCCCCAGCATTTT
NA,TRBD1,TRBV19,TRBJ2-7,CASSIGQGESEQYF,TGTGCCAGTAGTATTGGCCAGGGGGAGAGCGAGCAGTACTTC
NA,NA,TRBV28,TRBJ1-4,CASSGQQGPSEKLFF,TGTGCCAGCAGTGGACAACAGGGCCCCTCCGAAAAACTGTTTTTT
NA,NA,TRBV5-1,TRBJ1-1,CASSPRSNTEAFF,TGCGCCAGCAGCCCGAGGAGTAACACTGAAGCTTTCTTT
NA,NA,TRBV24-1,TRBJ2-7,CATKQGHSYEQYF,TGTGCCACCAAGCAGGGCCACTCCTACGAGCAGTACTTC
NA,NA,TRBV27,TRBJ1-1,CASTSPSWSDTEAFF,TGTGCCAGCACCTCCCCCTCGTGGTCAGACACTGAAGCTTTCTTT
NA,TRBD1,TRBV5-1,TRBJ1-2,CASSAGTGVGYTF,TGCGCCAGCAGCGCGGGGACAGGTGTTGGCTACACCTTC
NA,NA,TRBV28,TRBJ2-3,CASSLFGRTSTDTQYF,TGTGCCAGCAGTTTATTCGGGCGGACTAGCACAGATACGCAGTATTTT
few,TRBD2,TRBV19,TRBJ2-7,CASSILTSGSLYEQYF,TGTGCCAGTAGTATACTGACTAGCGGGAGCCTCTACGAGCAGTACTTC
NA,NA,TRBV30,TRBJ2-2,CAWSVRRLATNTGELFF,TGTGCCTGGAGTGTACGGAGGCTAGCGACCAACACCGGGGAGCTGTTTTTT
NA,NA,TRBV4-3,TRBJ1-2,CASSQDLKEENYGYTF,TGCGCCAGCAGCCAAGATTTGAAGGAGGAAAACTATGGCTACACCTTC